This TCR beta chain was retrieved from a study of shared clonotypes between healthy human individuals. On the study more broadly: Per donor, three plates held CD4 naive cells, three held CD4 memory, two held CD8 naive and one held CD8 memory. Study-level points and caveats: Large depth notwithstanding, sorted-subset sequencing proved incomplete by rarefaction. Among a few donors, about 4.6% of naive CD4 clonotypes were found in common.

On this clone: The target antigen is unknown.

CD45RO-negative, CCR7-selected cells formed the naive CD8 fraction, which excluded terminally differentiated effector memory CD45RA+ cells. Everyone who donated was a Caucasian adult who lived in Nashville, Tennessee. Assay used: immunoSEQ multiplex PCR; TCRdb lists only in-frame clones, some missing. The top ten hold approximately 1.7% of the sample, which has about 2.1 million clones, around 93% seen once. The specimen sequenced was naive CD8+ T cells from PBMCs. This sequence originates from a man aged 18-30 years in good health. Some clones in this sample may be carry-over from other donors' samples.

The DNA for the CDR3 is TGTGCCAGCAGTTTCTTTACAGATTCCAACGTCCTGACTTTC. Residues: CASSFFTDSNVLTF. This chain connects TRBV28 to TRBJ2-6; D is uncertain. The CDR3 runs to 14 residues. V lost 3 bases to trimming and J lost 8 bases, with 11 bases between them. Germline CDR1 MDHEN, CDR2 SYDVKM.